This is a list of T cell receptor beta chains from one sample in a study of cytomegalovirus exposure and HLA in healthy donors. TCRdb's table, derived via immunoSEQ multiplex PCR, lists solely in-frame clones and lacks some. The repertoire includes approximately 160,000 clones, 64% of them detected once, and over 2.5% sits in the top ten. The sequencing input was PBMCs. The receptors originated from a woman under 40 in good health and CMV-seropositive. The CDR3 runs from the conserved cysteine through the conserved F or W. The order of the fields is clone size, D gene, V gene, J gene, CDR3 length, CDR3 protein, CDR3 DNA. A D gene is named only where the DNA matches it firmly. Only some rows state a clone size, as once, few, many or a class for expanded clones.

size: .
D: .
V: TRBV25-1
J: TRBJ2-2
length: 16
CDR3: CASSESGRGTARELFF
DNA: TGTGCCAGCAGTGAATCAGGAAGGGGGACCGCCAGGGAGCTGTTTTTT

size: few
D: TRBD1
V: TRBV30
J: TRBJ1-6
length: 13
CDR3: CALSGGPRSPLHF
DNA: TGTGCCCTGTCAGGGGGCCCACGGTCACCCCTCCACTTT

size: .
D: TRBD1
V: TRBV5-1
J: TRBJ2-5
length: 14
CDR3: CASRSDRGWKTQYF
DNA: TGCGCCAGCAGGTCGGACAGGGGGTGGAAGACCCAGTACTTC

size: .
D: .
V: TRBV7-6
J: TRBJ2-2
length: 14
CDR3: CASTSTPATGELFF
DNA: TGTGCCAGCACCTCTACTCCTGCCACCGGGGAGCTGTTTTTT

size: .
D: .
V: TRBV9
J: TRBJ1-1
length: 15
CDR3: CASSPRGGMNTEAFF
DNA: TGTGCCAGCAGCCCCCGGGGGGGAATGAACACTGAAGCTTTCTTT

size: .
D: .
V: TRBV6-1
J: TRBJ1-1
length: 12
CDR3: CASSTGYTEAFF
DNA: TGTGCCAGCAGTACAGGGTATACTGAAGCTTTCTTT

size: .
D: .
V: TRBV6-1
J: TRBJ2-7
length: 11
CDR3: CASSVRDSQYF
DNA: TGTGCCAGCAGTGTCAGGGACTCTCAGTACTTC

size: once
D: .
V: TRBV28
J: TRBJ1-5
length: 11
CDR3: CASSFGQPQHF
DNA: TGTGCCAGCAGTTTCGGTCAGCCCCAGCATTTT

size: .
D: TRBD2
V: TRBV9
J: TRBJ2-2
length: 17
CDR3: CASSVGLAGGDTGELFF
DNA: TGTGCCAGCAGCGTAGGGTTAGCGGGAGGCGACACCGGGGAGCTGTTTTTT

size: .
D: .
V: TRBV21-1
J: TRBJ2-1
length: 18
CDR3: CASSEIGCQREGGSTGFF
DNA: TGTGCCAGCAGCGAAATTGGGTGCCAGCGGGAGGGCGGAAGTACGGGGTTCTTC

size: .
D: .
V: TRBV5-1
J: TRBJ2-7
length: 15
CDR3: CASSLASISSYEQYF
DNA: TGCGCCAGCAGCTTGGCATCTATAAGCTCCTACGAGCAGTACTTC

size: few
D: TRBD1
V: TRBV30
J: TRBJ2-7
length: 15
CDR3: CAWRETGTGSYEQYF
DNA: TGTGCCTGGAGAGAAACCGGGACAGGGTCCTACGAGCAGTACTTC

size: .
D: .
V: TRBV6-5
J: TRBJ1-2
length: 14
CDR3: CASSYSRGGYGYTF
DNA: TGTGCCAGCAGTTACTCCAGGGGTGGTTATGGCTACACCTTC

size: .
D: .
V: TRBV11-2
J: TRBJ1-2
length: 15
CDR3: CASSLDLLGWGDYTF
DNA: TGTGCCAGCAGCTTAGATCTTCTGGGGTGGGGGGACTACACCTTC

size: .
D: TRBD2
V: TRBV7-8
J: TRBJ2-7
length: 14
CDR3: CASSLTGGSYEQYF
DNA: TGTGCCAGCAGCTTAACGGGAGGCTCCTACGAGCAGTACTTC

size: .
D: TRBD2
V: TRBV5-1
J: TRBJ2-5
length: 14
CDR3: CASSLELAGGPQYF
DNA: TGCGCCAGCAGCTTAGAACTAGCGGGGGGACCCCAGTACTTC

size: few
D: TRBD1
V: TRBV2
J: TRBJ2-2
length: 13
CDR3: CASTRQGAGELFF
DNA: TGTGCCAGCACCCGACAGGGCGCCGGGGAGCTGTTTTTT

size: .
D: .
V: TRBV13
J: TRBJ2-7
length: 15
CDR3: CASSFSRTVTYEQYF
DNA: TGTGCCAGCAGCTTTTCCCGTACGGTAACCTACGAGCAGTACTTC

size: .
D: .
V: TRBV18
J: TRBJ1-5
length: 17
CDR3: CASSPDLPEAGNQPQHF
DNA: TGTGCCAGCTCACCAGATTTGCCCGAAGCGGGCAATCAGCCCCAGCATTTT

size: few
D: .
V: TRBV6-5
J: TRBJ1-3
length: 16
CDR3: CASSYSPGSSGNTIYF
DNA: TGTGCCAGCAGTTACAGTCCGGGGAGCTCTGGAAACACCATATATTTT

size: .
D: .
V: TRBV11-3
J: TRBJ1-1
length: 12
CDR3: CASSLDAGEAFF
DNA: TGTGCCAGCAGCTTAGATGCAGGAGAAGCTTTCTTT

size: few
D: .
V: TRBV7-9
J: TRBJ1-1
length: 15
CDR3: CASSLSVGSFTEAFF
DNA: TGTGCCAGCAGCTTAAGTGTAGGGAGCTTCACTGAAGCTTTCTTT

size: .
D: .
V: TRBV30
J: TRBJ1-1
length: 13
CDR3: CAWSWSGGTEAFF
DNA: TGTGCCTGGAGTTGGAGTGGCGGCACTGAAGCTTTCTTT